This T cell receptor beta chain emerged from a study of cytomegalovirus exposure and HLA in healthy donors. Whole-study context: Roughly 80% of more than 300 genotyped donors fell in the Caucasian-associated ancestry cluster.

Primers for the PCR totalled 60 Vbeta and 13 Jbeta. Sequenced by immunoSEQ multiplex PCR; TCRdb stores in-frame clones only, minus some. This sample has about 130,000 clones, with 60% to 75% found just once. Study-level results: Excluded: some indistinguishable V segments such as TRBV6-2 and TRBV6-3. Common viral pathogens were later found to be apparently linked to several of the most significant clusters.

This clone was picked up a small number of times. Its antigen is still unknown. J lost 2 bases, V lost 5 bases, and 9 bases had no gene match. The CDR3 runs 16 residues. Germline assignment: CDR1 SGHTA and CDR2 FQGTGA. Sequences were obtained from PBMCs. The chain joins TRBV7-3 to TRBJ1-5, with 7 positions matching TRBD1. The receptor was derived from a human donor in good health. The CDR3 nucleotides are TGTGCCAGCAGCCAAGGGGGCGGGGACCGCAATCAGCCCCAGCATTTT. Its translation is CASSQGGGDRNQPQHF.